This T cell receptor (beta chain) was sequenced for a study of T cell responses to AZD1222 COVID-19 vaccine. The CDR3 length is 15 residues. V lost 3 bases to trimming and J lost 5 bases; unmatched junction nucleotides: 9. The germline gives CDR1 MGHRA, CDR2 YSYEKL. About this clone itself: As yet, its antigen is unknown.

Study observations and caveats: Donors were chiefly white British, with a greater number of females, and clonal diversity was perhaps underestimated. Nearly half of unique spike-specific TCRs reportedly avoided B.1.351 and B.1.1.7 mutated regions. Sampling captured repertoires only after the peak T cell response.

Sequenced by immunoSEQ multiplex PCR; TCRdb stores in-frame clones only, minus some. The sample holds about 110,000 clones, approximately 90% seen once. This receptor was taken from an adult in good health. Sequenced here: peripheral blood, sampled on day 0 of AZD1222 vaccination. The V gene is TRBV4-1, the J gene TRBJ1-2; TRBD1 matches at 7 bases. The CDR3 loop is CASSHQRDSPYGYTF. CDR3 coding DNA: TGCGCCAGCAGCCACCAACGGGACAGCCCTTATGGCTACACCTTC.